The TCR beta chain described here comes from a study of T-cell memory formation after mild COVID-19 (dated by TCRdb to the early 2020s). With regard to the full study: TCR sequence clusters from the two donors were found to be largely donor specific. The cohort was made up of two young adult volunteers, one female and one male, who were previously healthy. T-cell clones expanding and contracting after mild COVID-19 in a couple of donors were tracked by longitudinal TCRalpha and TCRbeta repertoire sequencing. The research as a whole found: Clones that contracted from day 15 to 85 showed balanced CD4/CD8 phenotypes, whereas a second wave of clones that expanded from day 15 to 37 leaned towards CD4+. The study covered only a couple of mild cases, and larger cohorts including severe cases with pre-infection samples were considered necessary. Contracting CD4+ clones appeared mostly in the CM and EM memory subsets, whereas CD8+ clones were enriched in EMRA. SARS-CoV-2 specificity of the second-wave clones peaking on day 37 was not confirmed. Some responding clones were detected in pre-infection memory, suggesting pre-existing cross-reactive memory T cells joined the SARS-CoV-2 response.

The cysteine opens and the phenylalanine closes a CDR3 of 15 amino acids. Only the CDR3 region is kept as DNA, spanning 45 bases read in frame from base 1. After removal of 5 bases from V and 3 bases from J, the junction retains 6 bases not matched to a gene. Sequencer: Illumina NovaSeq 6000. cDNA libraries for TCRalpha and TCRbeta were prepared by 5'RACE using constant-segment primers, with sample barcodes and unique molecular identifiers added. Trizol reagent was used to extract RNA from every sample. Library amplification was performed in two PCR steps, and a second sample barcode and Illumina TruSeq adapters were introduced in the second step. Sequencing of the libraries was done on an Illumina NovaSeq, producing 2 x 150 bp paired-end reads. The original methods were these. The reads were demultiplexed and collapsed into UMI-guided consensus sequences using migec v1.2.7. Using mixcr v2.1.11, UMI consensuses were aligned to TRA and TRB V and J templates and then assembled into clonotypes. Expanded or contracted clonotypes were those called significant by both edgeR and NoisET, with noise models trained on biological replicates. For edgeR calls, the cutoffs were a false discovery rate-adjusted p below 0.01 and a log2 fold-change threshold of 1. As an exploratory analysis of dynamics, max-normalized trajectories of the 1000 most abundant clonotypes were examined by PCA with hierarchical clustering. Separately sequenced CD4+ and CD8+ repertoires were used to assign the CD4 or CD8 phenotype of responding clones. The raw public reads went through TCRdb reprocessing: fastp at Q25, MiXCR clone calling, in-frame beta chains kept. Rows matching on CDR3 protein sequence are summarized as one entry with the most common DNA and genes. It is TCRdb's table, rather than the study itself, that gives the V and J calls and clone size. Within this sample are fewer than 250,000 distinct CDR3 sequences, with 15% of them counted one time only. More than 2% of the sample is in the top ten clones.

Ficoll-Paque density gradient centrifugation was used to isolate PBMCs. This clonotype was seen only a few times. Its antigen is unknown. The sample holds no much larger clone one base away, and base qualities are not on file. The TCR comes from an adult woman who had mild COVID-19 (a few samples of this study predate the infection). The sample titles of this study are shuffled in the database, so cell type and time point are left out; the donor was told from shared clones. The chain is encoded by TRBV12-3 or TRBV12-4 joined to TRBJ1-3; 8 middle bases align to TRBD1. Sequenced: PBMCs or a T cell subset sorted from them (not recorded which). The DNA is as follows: TGTGCCAGCAGTCCCTCGACAGGGGTTGGAAACACCATATATTTT. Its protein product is CASSPSTGVGNTIYF.